This TCR beta chain was identified in a study of blood T cell repertoires in COVID-19. For the study at large: The samples span acute and convalescent COVID-19 from the United States, Italy and Spain.

The CDR3 runs 13 residues. Germline values: CDR1 SGHNT, CDR2 YYREEE (reference sequence). V was cut by 2 bases and J by 8 bases, with 13 bases left in between. Those who participated ranged in age from about 18 to 89 years and resided in some 24 US areas. Cohorts were assigned according to the clinical history that participants reported. The method was immunoSEQ multiplex PCR; TCRdb's version includes in-frame clones alone and lacks a portion of them. The data hold around 250,000 clones, with roughly four fifths observed a single time. This chain links TRBV5-4 with TRBJ1-2; D is perhaps TRBD1 (5 bases). Material: PBMCs or T cells enriched from blood (not recorded which). The TCR was taken from a young man with acute COVID-19. DNA for the CDR3: TGTGCCAGCAGCTTCGACAGAGTCGAGGGCTACACCTTC. Encoded protein: CASSFDRVEGYTF.